This T cell receptor (beta chain) is from a study of T cells in Graves' hyperthyroidism and ophthalmopathy. Study observations and caveats: Ophthalmopathy and stable hyperthyroidism were told apart by a 13 V-J model. Most thyroid clonotypes that were expanded above 0.001 also turned up in blood.

Uncontrolled infection, other autoimmune disease, pregnancy and lactation each barred patients from inclusion. Clinical symptoms, serum thyroxine, TRAb, thyroid ultrasound and orbital computed tomography informed diagnoses. Amplification of TCR beta CDR3 regions used RNA as the template. The primer set for the first-round RT-PCR of the TCR CDR3 was HTBI. TCRdb re-analysed the multiplex PCR reads in MiXCR, keeping a single row per CDR3 protein. The sample contains about 640,000 distinct CDR3 sequences, 45% of which appear only once. From germline, CDR1 is KGHSY and CDR2 FQNENV. The length of the CDR3 is 15 residues. The J segment lost 4 bases and the V segment lost 6 bases, leaving 5 bases of the junction unmatched. The table lists this clonotype with a few counts. Its cognate antigen is unknown.

This sequence was found in an adult man with Graves' disease, either hyperthyroidism or ophthalmopathy (not recorded which). The chain couples TRBV16 to TRBJ2-7, with 14 bases lining up with TRBD2. Sequenced: peripheral blood or thyroid tissue (not recorded which). In nucleotides, the CDR3 is TGTGCCAGCAGAGGGAGACTAGCGGGAGGGTACGAGCAGTACTTC. As protein: CASRGRLAGGYEQYF.